This TCR beta chain was found in a study of T-cell reconstitution after alpha-beta-depleted transplantation in children. During its preparation, the TCRbeta library received unique molecular identifiers. TCRdb ran MiXCR on the PCR reads and lists one entry per CDR3 protein. The sample has under 400,000 distinct CDR3 sequences; approximately 23% are singletons. Study outcomes and limitations: From surviving recipient T cells and thymic progenitors came the high day-60 TCRbeta diversity observed in some patients. After transplant, at about two months, alpha-beta T cells were reportedly derived from several hundred expanded graft clones. Newly made T cells mostly supplied T-cell counts and diversity one year after transplant.

Turning to this clonotype: No antigen is known for it.

The V and J ends lost 2 bases and 4 bases respectively, with 11 bases between them. The CDR3 length is 14 residues. Germline V gives CDR1 SGHTA, CDR2 FQGNSA. This TCR came from a male patient between 5 and 17 years old who had a stem cell transplant for acute lymphoblastic leukemia, so the T cells may come from the graft donor. The chain recombines TRBV7-2 with TRBJ1-2; the D is unclear. The sequencing here drew on PBMCs, mostly from graft donor cells, taken 180 days after TCRalphabeta/CD19-depleted stem cell transplant. CDR3 sequence (DNA): TGTGCCAGCAGCTTATACAGTGCGCCCTATGGCTACACCTTC. As protein: CASSLYSAPYGYTF. Supplemented by reference TRBV7-2 and TRBJ1-2, the full variable domain reads GAGVSQSPSNKVTEKGKDVELRCDPISGHTALYWYRQSLGQGLEFLIYFQGNSAPDKSGLPSDRFSAERTGGSVSTLTIQRTQQEDSAVYLCASSLYSAPYGYTFGSGTRLTVV.